This passage covers 20 T cell receptor beta chains from one sample sequenced in a study of cytomegalovirus exposure and HLA in healthy donors. PCR used 60 Vbeta primers and 13 Jbeta primers. TCRdb's copy holds only in-frame clones and misses some; the assay was immunoSEQ multiplex PCR. This table has about 150,000 clones, 60% to 75% appearing once. Sequencing was carried out using PBMCs. The source is a man younger than 30 in good health and CMV-seronegative.

The CDR3 nucleotides are TGTGCCAGCAGCCGTTCAGTTTTTGGGGGGGACACAGATACGCAGTATTTT. It encodes CASSRSVFGGDTDTQYF. The genes are TRBV2 and TRBJ2-3; TRBD2 matches at 7 bases. The CDR3 is 17 amino acids. Germline V gene sequence: CDR1 SNHLY, CDR2 FYNNEI. J lost 2 bases, V lost 6 bases, and 14 bases had no gene match.

The chain joins TRBV28 to TRBJ2-3; 7 nucleotides line up with TRBD2. V lost 2 bases and J lost 2; bases outside the gene matches: 1. The CDR3 has 14 amino acids. Per germline, CDR1 MDHEN and CDR2 SYDVKM. The chain's CDR3 is CASSLAGVTDTQYF. The DNA for the CDR3 is TGTGCCAGCAGTTTAGCGGGGGTCACAGATACGCAGTATTTT.

The J gene is TRBJ1-1, the V gene TRBV10-2; 7 nucleotides line up with TRBD1. V lost 3 bases and J lost 0; bases outside the gene matches: 7. Germline CDR1 and CDR2: WSHSY and SAAADI. This CDR3 is 16 amino acids long. The CDR3 is CASSDPPGGVNTEAFF. Written as DNA, the CDR3 is TGCGCCAGCAGTGATCCCCCAGGGGGTGTGAACACTGAAGCTTTCTTT.

This clone was observed a handful of times. The chain is built from TRBV6-5 and TRBJ2-2, with a possible D match to TRBD2 (6 bases). CDR3 length equals 15 residues. Germline V CDR1 and CDR2: MNHEY, SVGAGI. V dropped 2 bases and J dropped 7 bases, with 14 bases sitting between them. The CDR3 DNA sequence: TGTGCCAGCAGTTACACGGCGGGGAGAAGCGGGGAGCTGTTTTTT. Residues: CASSYTAGRSGELFF.

The chain joins TRBV5-1 to TRBJ2-3; 7 positions match TRBD1. This CDR3 region has 12 residues. CDR1 and CDR2 (germline): SGHRS, YFSETQ. Germline trimming cut 5 bases from V and 3 bases from J; bases unmatched to any gene: 0. The CDR3 bases are TGCGCCAGCAGACAGGGGACAGATACGCAGTATTTT. Protein sequence: CASRQGTDTQYF.

The rearrangement joins TRBV29-1 to TRBJ1-1; unclear D gene. In germline, CDR1 is SQVTM, CDR2 ANQGSEA. This CDR3 has 15 amino acids. Trimming pared 0 bases from V and 4 bases from J, leaving 15 bases between. Here the CDR3 DNA reads TGCAGCGTTGAAGATTCGGCGGTGGTAGGCACTGAAGCTTTCTTT. This gives the protein CSVEDSAVVGTEAFF.

This chain joins TRBV5-1 and TRBJ2-5, with 8 bases matching TRBD1. This CDR3 contains 16 residues. V was clipped by 4 bases and J by 5 bases; unmatched bases: 13. In germline, CDR1 is SGHRS, CDR2 YFSETQ. The CDR3 spells CASSPGQDSIYETQYF. CDR3 DNA sequence: TGCGCCAGCAGCCCGGGACAGGACTCAATTTATGAGACCCAGTACTTC.

The rearrangement links TRBV6-5 to TRBJ1-2; D uncertain. This CDR3 has 13 residues. Germline V gene lookup returns CDR1 MNHEY and CDR2 SVGAGI. V gave up 2 bases and J gave up 5 bases, with 9 bases separating them. CDR3 in amino acids: CASSYMAEYGYTF. The CDR3 bases are TGTGCCAGCAGTTACATGGCAGAATATGGCTACACCTTC.

For the CDR3, the DNA is TGTGCCAGCAGCGTATCTTCAGGGGAAAGCTACGAGCAGTACTTC. This encodes CASSVSSGESYEQYF. J is TRBJ2-7 and V is TRBV9, with D possibly TRBD1 on 6 matching bases. CDR3 length: 15 amino acids. The germline V gene encodes CDR1 SGDLS and CDR2 YYNGEE. V lost 1 base and J lost 3, with 14 bases in between.

The chain links TRBV9 to TRBJ2-2; 7 bases map to TRBD1. CDR1 and CDR2 (germline): SGDLS, YYNGEE. V was pared by 3 bases and J by 1 base, with 9 bases of the junction left unmatched. The CDR3 has 17 residues. This chain's CDR3 is CASSGLSGGENTGELFF. Here the CDR3 DNA reads TGTGCCAGCAGCGGGCTGTCAGGGGGTGAGAACACCGGGGAGCTGTTTTTT.

V is TRBV18 and J is TRBJ1-5; TRBD1 aligns across 8 bases. Germline V gives CDR1 KGHSH, CDR2 LQKENI. The CDR3 is 17 residues long. Trimming removed 0 bases from V and 3 bases from J; junction bases left unmatched: 7. CDR3 DNA sequence: TGTGCCAGCTCACCACCGTTGGCAGGGGGCTTCAATCAGCCCCAGCATTTT. Its protein product is CASSPPLAGGFNQPQHF.

This clone appeared a single time. The chain joins TRBV9 to TRBJ1-1; TRBD1 is a possible D gene (6 bases). From germline, CDR1 is SGDLS and CDR2 YYNGEE. The CDR3 covers 16 residues. V lost 3 bases to trimming and J lost 3 bases, with 18 bases between them. CDR3 amino acids: CASSAGARGWDTEAFF. As DNA, the CDR3 is TGTGCCAGCAGCGCCGGGGCGAGGGGGTGGGACACTGAAGCTTTCTTT.

CDR3 in DNA: TGTGCCAGCAGCTTTACGACAGGGGCCTACTATGGCTACACCTTC. This translates into CASSFTTGAYYGYTF. This chain connects TRBV5-6 to TRBJ1-2; TRBD1 matches at 8 bases. The junction had 6 bases not matched to a gene; V was cut back by 2 bases and J by 3 bases. There are 15 residues in the CDR3. Germline V gene lookup returns CDR1 SGHDT and CDR2 YYEEEE.

This clone turned up a few times. V is TRBV10-3 and J is TRBJ1-1, with TRBD1 as a possible D gene (6 bases). The germline V gene has CDR1 ENHRY and CDR2 SYGVKD. CDR3 length: 13 residues. The germline V and J ends were trimmed by 4 bases and 1 base, with 7 bases remaining between them. CDR3 DNA: TGTGCCATCAGTGGGACAGCGAACACTGAAGCTTTCTTT. As protein: CAISGTANTEAFF.

The chain is built from TRBV28 and TRBJ1-5; D unclear. The V end was cut by 3 bases, the J end by 0 bases, with 21 bases between. Germline CDR1 is MDHEN and CDR2 is SYDVKM. CDR3 size: 19 residues. The CDR3: CASSFPRSEVFDSNQPQHF. CDR3 DNA sequence: TGTGCCAGCAGTTTCCCGAGGTCGGAGGTTTTTGATAGCAATCAGCCCCAGCATTTT.

The chain carries TRBV7-8 and TRBJ2-3, with TRBD1 identical over 10 bases. V trimming: 5 bases; J trimming: 7 bases; junction bases outside the gene matches: 6. Germline CDR1 reads SGHVS; CDR2 reads FQNEAQ. The CDR3 has 14 amino acids. CDR3: CASSLPGQGYTQYF. The CDR3, as DNA: TGTGCCAGCAGCCTCCCGGGACAGGGGTATACGCAGTATTTT.

The gene calls are TRBV11-1 and TRBJ2-7; D gene uncertain. The CDR3 covers 11 residues. V was clipped by 4 bases and J by 2 bases, with 3 bases between them. Germline V gene sequence: CDR1 SGHAT, CDR2 FQDESV (reference sequence). The CDR3 region has the DNA TGTGCCAGCAGCTCAACCTACGAGCAGTACTTC. It codes for CASSSTYEQYF.

The chain joins TRBV7-6 to TRBJ2-1; 9 bases map to TRBD2. Trimming took 3 bases from V and 2 from J; bases not matched to a gene: 2. Germline assignment: CDR1 SGHVS and CDR2 FNYEAQ. This CDR3 has 15 residues. The CDR3: CASSLASGAYNEQFF. The CDR3 DNA reads as TGTGCCAGCAGCTTGGCTAGCGGGGCCTACAATGAGCAGTTCTTC.

This clone was found a few times. The genes are TRBV5-1 and TRBJ2-3; D is possibly TRBD1 (5 bases). Germline V gene sequence: CDR1 SGHRS, CDR2 YFSETQ. This CDR3 spans 15 amino acids. Trimming stripped 0 bases from V and 4 bases from J, with 12 bases between. The CDR3: CASSLEGRVSDTQYF. DNA for the CDR3: TGCGCCAGCAGCTTGGAGGGCAGGGTATCAGATACGCAGTATTTT.

The chain has TRBV4-2 and TRBJ1-1; 7 bases line up with TRBD1. Germline V gene data show CDR1 as LGHNA and CDR2 as YNFKEQ. The CDR3 runs to 15 residues. The trim removed 2 bases at V and 3 bases at J, leaving 6 bases unmatched. CDR3 residues: CASSQTTGQYTEAFF. In DNA, the CDR3 is TGTGCCAGCAGCCAAACGACAGGGCAATACACTGAAGCTTTCTTT.